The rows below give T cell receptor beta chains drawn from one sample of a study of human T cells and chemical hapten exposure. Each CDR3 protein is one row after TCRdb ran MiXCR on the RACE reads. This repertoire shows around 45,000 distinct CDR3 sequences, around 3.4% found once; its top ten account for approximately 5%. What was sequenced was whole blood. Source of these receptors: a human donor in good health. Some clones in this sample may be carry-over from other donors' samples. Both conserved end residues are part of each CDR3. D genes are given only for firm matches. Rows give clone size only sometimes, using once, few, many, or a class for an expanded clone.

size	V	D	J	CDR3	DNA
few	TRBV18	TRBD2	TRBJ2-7	CASSLTSGSSYEQYF	TGTGCCAGCTCCCTGACTAGCGGGAGCTCCTACGAGCAGTACTTC
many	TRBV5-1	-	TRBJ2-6	CASRRGDSLNSGANVLTF	TGCGCCAGCAGGAGGGGGGACAGCCTCAACTCTGGGGCCAACGTCCTGACTTTC
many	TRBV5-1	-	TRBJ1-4	CASSSQTYTVPPNEKLFF	TGCGCCAGCAGCTCTCAGACTTATACCGTCCCTCCTAATGAAAAACTGTTTTTT
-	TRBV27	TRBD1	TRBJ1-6	CASSFRQGNSPLHF	TGTGCCAGCAGTTTTAGACAGGGTAATTCACCCCTCCACTTT
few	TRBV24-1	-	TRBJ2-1	CATAYQGGSYNEQFF	TGTGCCACCGCCTACCAGGGGGGCTCCTACAATGAGCAGTTCTTC
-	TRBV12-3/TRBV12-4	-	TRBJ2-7	CASRAKGVANYEQYF	TGTGCCAGCAGAGCAAAGGGGGTAGCAAACTACGAGCAGTACTTC
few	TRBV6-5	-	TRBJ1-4	CASSNIRHATNEKLFF	TGTGCCAGCAGTAACATTCGCCATGCAACTAATGAAAAACTGTTTTTT
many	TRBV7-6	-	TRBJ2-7	CASSPVEGGSLYEQYF	TGTGCCAGCAGCCCCGTGGAGGGGGGAAGTCTCTACGAGCAGTACTTC
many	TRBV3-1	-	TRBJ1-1	CASSQDTGANTEAFF	TGTGCCAGCAGCCAAGATACAGGAGCGAACACTGAAGCTTTCTTT
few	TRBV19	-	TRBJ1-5	CASEGRTYRNQPQHF	TGTGCCAGCGAAGGTCGGACCTACAGGAATCAGCCCCAGCATTTT
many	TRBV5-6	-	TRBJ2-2	CASSPRGRGNTGELFF	TGTGCCAGCAGCCCCAGGGGTCGGGGGAACACCGGGGAGCTGTTTTTT
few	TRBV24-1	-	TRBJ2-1	CATSARGPKDPSSYNEQFF	TGTGCCACCAGTGCAAGGGGCCCCAAAGACCCTTCATCCTACAATGAGCAGTTCTTC
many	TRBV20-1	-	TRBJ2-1	CSARYISEYNEQFF	TGCAGTGCTAGATATATTAGCGAGTACAATGAGCAGTTCTTC
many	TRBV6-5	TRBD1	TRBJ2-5	CASSYLTRTGAETQYF	TGTGCCAGCAGTTATCTGACTCGGACAGGGGCAGAGACCCAGTACTTC
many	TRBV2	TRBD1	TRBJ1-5	CASSGSRTGAFNQPQHF	TGTGCCAGCAGTGGGTCCAGGACAGGGGCTTTCAATCAGCCCCAGCATTTT
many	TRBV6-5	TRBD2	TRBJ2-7	CASSFRLGTSGRAPPYEQYF	TGTGCCAGCAGTTTCCGCCTTGGGACTAGCGGGAGGGCGCCGCCCTACGAGCAGTACTTC
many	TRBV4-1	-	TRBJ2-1	CASSPVTESYNEQFF	TGCGCCAGCAGCCCAGTAACGGAATCCTACAATGAGCAGTTCTTC
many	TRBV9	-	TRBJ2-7	CASSASGEQYF	TGTGCCAGCAGCGCCAGCGGCGAGCAGTACTTC
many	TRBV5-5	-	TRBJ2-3	CASTLFLSGGTDTQYF	TGTGCCAGCACCCTCTTCCTGAGTGGCGGGACAGATACGCAGTATTTT
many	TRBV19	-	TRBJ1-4	CASRPDGGPGNEKLFF	TGTGCCAGTAGACCGGACGGGGGACCCGGTAATGAAAAACTGTTTTTT
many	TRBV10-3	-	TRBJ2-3	CAISDSLNTADTQYF	TGTGCCATCAGTGACAGTCTCAACACTGCAGATACGCAGTATTTT
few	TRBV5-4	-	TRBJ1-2	CASSSVFGWTF	TGTGCCAGCAGCTCGGTGTTCGGGTGGACCTTC
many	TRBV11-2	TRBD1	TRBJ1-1	CASSYRGEANTEAFF	TGTGCCAGCAGCTACAGGGGCGAGGCGAACACTGAAGCTTTCTTT
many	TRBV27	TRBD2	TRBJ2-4	CASTIGEREGNLAKNIQYF	TGTGCCAGCACCATCGGGGAGCGGGAGGGTAACCTAGCCAAAAACATTCAGTACTTC